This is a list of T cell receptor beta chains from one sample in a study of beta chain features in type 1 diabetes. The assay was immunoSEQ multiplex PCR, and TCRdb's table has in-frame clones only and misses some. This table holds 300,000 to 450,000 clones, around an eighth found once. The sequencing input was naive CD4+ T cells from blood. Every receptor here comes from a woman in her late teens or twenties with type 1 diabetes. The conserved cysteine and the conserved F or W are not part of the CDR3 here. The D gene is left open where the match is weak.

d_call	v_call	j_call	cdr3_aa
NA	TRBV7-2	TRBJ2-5	ASSRAGETQY
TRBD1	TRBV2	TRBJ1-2	ASTEGTGGGYGYT
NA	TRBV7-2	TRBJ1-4	ASSPRVTNEKLF
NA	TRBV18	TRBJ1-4	ASSPRAAEKLF
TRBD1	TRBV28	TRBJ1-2	ASRRQGRVNGYT
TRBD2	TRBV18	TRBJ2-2	ASSERENTGELF
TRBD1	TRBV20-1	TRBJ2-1	SASQGVLQF
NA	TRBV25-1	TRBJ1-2	ASSKRSQGRNGYT
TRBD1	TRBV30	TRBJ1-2	AWSGPPDRGKEGYT
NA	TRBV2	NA	ASTAVIRGYEQY
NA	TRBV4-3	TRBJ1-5	ASSQEFGDQPQH
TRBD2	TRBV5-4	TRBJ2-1	ASSDTGGATGEQF
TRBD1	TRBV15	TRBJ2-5	ATSPQQGVKGKETQY
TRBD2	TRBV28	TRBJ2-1	ASSLGASGRTYNEQF
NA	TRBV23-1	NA	ASNLGRAYEQY
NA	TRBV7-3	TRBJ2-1	ASSPPNPGSNEQF
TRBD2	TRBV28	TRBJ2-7	ASSLLGTSGIYEQY
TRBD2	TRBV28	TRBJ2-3	ASSLTSAQYTDTQY
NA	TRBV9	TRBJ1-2	ASSVVGGGYT
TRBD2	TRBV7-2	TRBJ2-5	ASSPLAGLQETQY
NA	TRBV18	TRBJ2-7	ASSPSQLSYEQY
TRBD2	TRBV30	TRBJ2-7	AWSPYVGLADYEQY
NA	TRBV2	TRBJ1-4	ASRREEEKLF
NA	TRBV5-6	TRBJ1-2	ASSLQGTPSYT
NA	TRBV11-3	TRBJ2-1	ASSLDRNFYNEQF
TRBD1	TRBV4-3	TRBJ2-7	ASSPGTGEYEQY
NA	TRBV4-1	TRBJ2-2	ASSQAGSGTGELF
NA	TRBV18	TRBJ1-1	ASTGQSTEAF
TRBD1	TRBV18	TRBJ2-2	ASSPGQGHGELF
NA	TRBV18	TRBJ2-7	ASSSRGGDPYEQY
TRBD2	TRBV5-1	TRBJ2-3	ASSTTILAGEADTQY
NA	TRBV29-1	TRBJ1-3	SARQPSGNTIY
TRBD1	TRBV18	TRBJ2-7	ASSDRGYEQY
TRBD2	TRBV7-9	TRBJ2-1	ASSRTSGAYNEQF
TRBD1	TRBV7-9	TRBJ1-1	ASSVQTGGTAEAF
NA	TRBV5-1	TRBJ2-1	ASSRGSAVGNEQF
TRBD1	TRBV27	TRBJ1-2	ASMTTGGNYGYT